This TCR beta chain was profiled in a study of blood T cells in healthy people across ages. Combining a sample-barcoded 5' primer with a J-beta primer mix, a second PCR ran for about 6 to 12 cycles. TCRdb reprocessed the 5' RACE reads via MiXCR and lists one record per CDR3 protein. Of around 500,000 distinct CDR3 sequences in the sample, 47% were seen once. Study-level results: Fewer expanded clones and more diversity marked long-lived versus aged donors.

As concerns this clonotype: Its antigen is unknown. Sequence at one end of the junction differs from germline and may be a read error.

Source material: blood. The receptor was derived from a man older than 75 in good health.

The CDR3 loop reads CASSDQSNSLLHF. CDR3 sequence (DNA): TGTGCCAGCAGTGACCAATCGAATTCACTCCTCCACTTT. J is TRBJ1-6 and V is TRBV25-1; D is unresolved. Per germline, CDR1 MGHDK and CDR2 SYGVNS. The CDR3 loop spans 13 amino acids.